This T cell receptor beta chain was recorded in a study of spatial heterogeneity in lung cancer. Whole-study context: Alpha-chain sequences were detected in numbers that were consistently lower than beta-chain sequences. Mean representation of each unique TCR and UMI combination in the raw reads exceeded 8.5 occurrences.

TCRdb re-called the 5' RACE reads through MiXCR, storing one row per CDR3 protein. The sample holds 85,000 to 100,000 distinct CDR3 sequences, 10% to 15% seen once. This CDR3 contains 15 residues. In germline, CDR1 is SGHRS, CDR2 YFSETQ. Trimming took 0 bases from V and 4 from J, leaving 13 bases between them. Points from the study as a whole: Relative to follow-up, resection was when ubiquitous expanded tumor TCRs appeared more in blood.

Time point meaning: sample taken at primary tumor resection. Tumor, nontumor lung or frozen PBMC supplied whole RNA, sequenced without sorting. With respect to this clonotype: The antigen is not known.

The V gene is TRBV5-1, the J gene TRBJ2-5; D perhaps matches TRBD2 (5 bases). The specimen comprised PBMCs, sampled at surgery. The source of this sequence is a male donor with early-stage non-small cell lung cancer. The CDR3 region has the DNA TGCGCCAGCAGCTTGGCTAGGACTTCTCGAGAGACCCAGTACTTC. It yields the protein CASSLARTSRETQYF. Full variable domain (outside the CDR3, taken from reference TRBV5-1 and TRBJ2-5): KAGVTQTPRYLIKTRGQQVTLSCSPISGHRSVSWYQQTPGQGLQFLFEYFSETQRNKGNFPGRFSGRQFSNSRSEMNVSTLELGDSALYLCASSLARTSRETQYFGPGTRLLVL.